This is a list of T cell receptor beta chains from one sample in a study of shared clonotypes between healthy human individuals. Generated by immunoSEQ multiplex PCR, the TCRdb table keeps only in-frame clones and is missing some. The repertoire includes about 500,000 clones, approximately 80% of them detected once, and about 12% sits in the top ten. The sequenced material came from PBMCs. The source is a woman between 40 and 55 years old in good health. Some clones in this sample may be carry-over from other donors' samples. Both conserved end residues are part of each CDR3. The order of the fields is J gene, clone size, V gene, D gene, CDR3 protein, CDR3 DNA. A D gene is named only where the DNA matches it firmly. Clone size appears in some rows only: once, few, many, or a class for an expanded clone.

TRBJ2-1,.,TRBV4-1,.,CASSQGGGEQFF,TGCGCCAGCAGCCAAGGAGGGGGTGAGCAGTTCTTC
TRBJ2-2,.,TRBV19,.,CASSIRAGLAGELFF,TGTGCCAGTAGTATTAGGGCTGGATTGGCCGGGGAGCTGTTTTTT
TRBJ2-5,.,TRBV5-1,.,CASSFTGLSVGETQYF,TGCGCCAGCAGCTTTACAGGCCTCAGCGTTGGCGAGACCCAGTACTTC
TRBJ1-4,.,TRBV7-6,.,CASSLRPTTNEKLFF,TGTGCCAGCAGCTTGAGGCCAACAACTAATGAAAAACTGTTTTTT
TRBJ2-7,.,TRBV10-3,TRBD2,CAGGAGGNPYEQYF,TGTGCCGGCGGGGCGGGAGGGAATCCCTACGAGCAGTACTTC
TRBJ2-1,.,TRBV4-1,TRBD2,CASSQDLLRTSGYNEQFF,TGCGCCAGCAGCCAAGACCTCCTACGGACTAGCGGATACAATGAGCAGTTCTTC
TRBJ2-4,once,TRBV7-9,.,CASSPRDIQYF,TGTGCCAGCAGCCCTCGGGACATTCAGTACTTC
TRBJ2-7,.,TRBV20-1,.,CSARVQDEQYF,TGCAGTGCTAGAGTTCAAGACGAGCAGTACTTC
TRBJ2-2,.,TRBV5-6,.,CASSFGPSNTGELFF,TGTGCCAGCAGCTTCGGGCCCTCGAACACCGGGGAGCTGTTTTTT
TRBJ1-1,many,TRBV29-1,.,CSVRRGWMNTEAFF,TGCAGCGTCAGGCGCGGGTGGATGAACACTGAAGCTTTCTTT
TRBJ2-1,.,TRBV11-2,.,CASSLVGTGAYNEQFF,TGTGCCAGCAGCTTAGTCGGAACGGGAGCCTACAATGAGCAGTTCTTC
TRBJ1-5,.,TRBV28,.,CASSSPTWNQPQHF,TGTGCCAGCAGTTCCCCGACATGGAATCAGCCCCAGCATTTT
TRBJ2-7,few,TRBV2,TRBD1,CASRDRGKPYEQYF,TGTGCCAGTAGGGACAGGGGAAAACCCTACGAGCAGTACTTC
TRBJ1-1,.,TRBV10-3,.,CAINPDRNTEAFF,TGTGCCATCAATCCCGACCGGAACACTGAAGCTTTCTTT
TRBJ2-2,once,TRBV7-9,TRBD2,CASSSPLKGRATGELFF,TGTGCCAGCAGCTCCCCCTTGAAGGGGAGGGCCACCGGGGAGCTGTTTTTT
TRBJ1-1,.,TRBV15,.,CATSRGYTEAFF,TGTGCCACCAGCAGAGGATACACTGAAGCTTTCTTT
TRBJ2-1,few,TRBV7-3,TRBD2,CASSLGLAGVDEQFF,TGTGCCAGCAGCTTGGGACTAGCGGGAGTCGATGAGCAGTTCTTC
TRBJ2-3,once,TRBV18,.,CASSPPGSDTQYF,TGTGCCAGCTCACCACCAGGGTCAGATACGCAGTATTTT
TRBJ2-1,.,TRBV7-6,.,CASSLGQEQFF,TGTGCCAGCAGCTTAGGGCAAGAGCAGTTCTTC
TRBJ2-5,.,TRBV5-1,.,CASSPIPGIQETQYF,TGCGCCAGCAGCCCTATTCCGGGGATCCAAGAGACCCAGTACTTC
TRBJ2-1,.,TRBV11-3,TRBD2,CASSPVAGVGGEQFF,TGTGCCAGCAGCCCCGTAGCGGGAGTAGGTGGTGAGCAGTTCTTC
TRBJ2-7,once,TRBV14,.,CASSQFGGRSYEQYF,TGTGCCAGCAGCCAATTTGGGGGGCGCTCCTACGAGCAGTACTTC
TRBJ2-7,.,TRBV28,.,CASSQPGTGKREQYF,TGTGCCAGCAGTCAGCCTGGGACTGGGAAAAGGGAGCAGTACTTC
TRBJ1-2,.,TRBV28,.,CASSSPTSYYGYTF,TGTGCCAGCAGTTCGCCCACCAGCTACTATGGCTACACCTTC
TRBJ2-7,.,TRBV15,TRBD1,CATSRSTGQGTYEQYF,TGTGCCACCAGCAGAAGCACCGGACAGGGCACCTACGAGCAGTACTTC
TRBJ1-2,.,TRBV6-5,.,CASSYAGTWYGYTF,TGTGCCAGCAGTTACGCCGGGACTTGGTATGGCTACACCTTC
TRBJ2-2,.,TRBV6-1,.,CASIMAASNTGELFF,TGTGCCAGCATTATGGCAGCTTCGAACACCGGGGAGCTGTTTTTT
TRBJ1-5,.,TRBV29-1,TRBD1,CSVATGTSNQPQHF,TGCAGCGTAGCGACAGGGACAAGCAATCAGCCCCAGCATTTT
TRBJ1-5,.,TRBV4-2,.,CASSQDLGQPQHF,TGTGCCAGCAGCCAAGATTTGGGTCAGCCCCAGCATTTT
TRBJ1-3,.,TRBV7-9,.,CASSLALGETGNTIYF,TGTGCCAGCAGCTTAGCGCTAGGGGAAACTGGAAACACCATATATTTT
TRBJ2-7,.,TRBV10-1,.,CASSARGQALSYEQYF,TGCGCCAGCAGTGCTCGCGGGCAGGCCCTTTCGTACGAGCAGTACTTC
TRBJ2-3,.,TRBV7-2,.,CASSLAGGYTDTQYF,TGTGCCAGCAGCTTAGCGGGCGGCTACACAGATACGCAGTATTTT
TRBJ2-7,.,TRBV2,.,CASSEALHIGPGRFSYEQYF,TGTGCCAGCAGTGAAGCGCTTCATATAGGTCCGGGGCGATTCTCCTACGAGCAGTACTTC
TRBJ2-5,.,TRBV28,.,CASSLTGGETQYF,TGTGCCAGCAGTTTAACTGGTGGGGAGACCCAGTACTTC
TRBJ1-6,.,TRBV6-1,.,CASSEIGTNSPLHF,TGTGCCAGCAGTGAAATAGGGACTAATTCACCCCTCCACTTT
TRBJ2-5,.,TRBV19,TRBD1,CASSTGQAVQETQYF,TGTGCCAGTAGTACCGGACAGGCCGTTCAAGAGACCCAGTACTTC
TRBJ1-2,.,TRBV19,.,CASIPQTGGVVYTF,TGTGCCAGTATTCCTCAGACAGGTGGCGTGGTCTACACCTTC
TRBJ1-1,once,TRBV18,.,CASLTRQDGGTEAFF,TGTGCCAGTCTCACTCGACAGGATGGGGGAACTGAAGCTTTCTTT
TRBJ2-1,.,TRBV6-6,.,CASSYEAREQFF,TGTGCCAGCAGTTATGAAGCGAGGGAGCAGTTCTTC
TRBJ2-1,.,TRBV4-1,.,CASSIFGAYNEQFF,TGCGCCAGCAGCATCTTTGGCGCATACAATGAGCAGTTCTTC
TRBJ1-4,.,TRBV7-9,TRBD1,CASSFGYDRGGLNEKLFF,TGTGCCAGCAGCTTTGGATATGACAGGGGCGGCCTGAATGAAAAACTGTTTTTT
TRBJ2-2,once,TRBV28,.,CASSTRIGELFF,TGTGCCAGCAGTACAAGGATCGGGGAGCTGTTTTTT
TRBJ2-7,.,TRBV6-6,TRBD1,CASRETGGTDEQYF,TGTGCCAGCAGAGAAACAGGGGGGACAGACGAGCAGTACTTC
TRBJ1-2,.,TRBV28,.,CASTPPGADPGYTF,TGTGCCAGCACTCCCCCAGGGGCCGATCCGGGCTACACCTTC
TRBJ2-7,.,TRBV19,TRBD2,CASSYPGLAGSEQYF,TGTGCCAGTAGCTATCCGGGACTAGCGGGGAGCGAGCAGTACTTC
TRBJ2-7,few,TRBV28,TRBD2,CASGWASGSNEQYF,TGTGCCAGTGGTTGGGCTAGCGGGAGTAACGAGCAGTACTTC
TRBJ2-5,.,TRBV30,TRBD1,CAWSAGGVRETQYF,TGTGCCTGGAGTGCAGGGGGTGTGCGAGAGACCCAGTACTTC
TRBJ2-7,.,TRBV7-9,.,CASSFLGSFNEQYF,TGTGCCAGCAGCTTTCTCGGGAGTTTCAACGAGCAGTACTTC
TRBJ1-1,.,TRBV30,.,CASNLVTEAFF,TGTGCATCGAATCTGGTCACTGAAGCTTTCTTT
TRBJ1-1,.,TRBV27,TRBD1,CASSLRDRANTEAFF,TGTGCCAGCAGTTTAAGGGACAGGGCCAACACTGAAGCTTTCTTT